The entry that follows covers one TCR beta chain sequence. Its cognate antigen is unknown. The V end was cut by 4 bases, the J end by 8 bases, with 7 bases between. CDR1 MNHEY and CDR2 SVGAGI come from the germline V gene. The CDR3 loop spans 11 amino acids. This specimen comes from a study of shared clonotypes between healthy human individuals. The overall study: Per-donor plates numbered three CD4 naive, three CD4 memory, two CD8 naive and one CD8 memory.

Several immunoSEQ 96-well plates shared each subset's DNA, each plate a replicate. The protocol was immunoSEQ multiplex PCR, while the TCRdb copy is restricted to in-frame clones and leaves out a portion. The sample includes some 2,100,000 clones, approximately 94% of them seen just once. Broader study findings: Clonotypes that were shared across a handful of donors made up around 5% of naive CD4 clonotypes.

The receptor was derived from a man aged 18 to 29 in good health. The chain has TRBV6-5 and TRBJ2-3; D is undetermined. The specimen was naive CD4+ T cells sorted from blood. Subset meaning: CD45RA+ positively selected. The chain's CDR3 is CASSWSGTQYF. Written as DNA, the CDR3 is TGTGCCAGCAGTTGGTCTGGTACGCAGTATTTT.